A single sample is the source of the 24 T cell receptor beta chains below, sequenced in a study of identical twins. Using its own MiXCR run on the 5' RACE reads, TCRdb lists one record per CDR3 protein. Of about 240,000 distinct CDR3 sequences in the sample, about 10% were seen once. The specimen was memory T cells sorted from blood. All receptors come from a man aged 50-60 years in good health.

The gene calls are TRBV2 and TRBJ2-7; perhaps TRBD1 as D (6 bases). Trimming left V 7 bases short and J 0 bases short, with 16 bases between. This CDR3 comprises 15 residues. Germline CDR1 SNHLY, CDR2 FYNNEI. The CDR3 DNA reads TGTGCCAGCAATAGGGGTAGGGACAACTCCTACGAGCAGTACTTC. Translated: CASNRGRDNSYEQYF.

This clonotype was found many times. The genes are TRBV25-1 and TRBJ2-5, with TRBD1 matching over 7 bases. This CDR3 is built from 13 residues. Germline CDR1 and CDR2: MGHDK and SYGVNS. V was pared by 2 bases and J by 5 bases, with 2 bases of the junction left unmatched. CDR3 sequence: CASSEGQEETQYF. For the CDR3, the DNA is TGTGCCAGCAGTGAAGGACAGGAGGAGACCCAGTACTTC.

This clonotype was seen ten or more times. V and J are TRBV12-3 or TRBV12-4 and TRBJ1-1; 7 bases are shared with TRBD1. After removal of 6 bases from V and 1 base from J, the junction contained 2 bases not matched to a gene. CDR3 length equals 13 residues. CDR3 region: CASRKGANTEAFF. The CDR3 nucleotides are TGTGCCAGCAGAAAGGGGGCGAACACTGAAGCTTTCTTT.

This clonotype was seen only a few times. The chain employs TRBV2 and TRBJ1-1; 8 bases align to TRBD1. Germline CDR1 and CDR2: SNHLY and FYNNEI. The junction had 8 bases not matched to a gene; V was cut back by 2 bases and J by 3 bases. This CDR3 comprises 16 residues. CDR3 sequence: CASSESPAQGDTEAFF. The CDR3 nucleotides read TGTGCCAGCAGTGAAAGTCCCGCACAGGGGGACACTGAAGCTTTCTTT.

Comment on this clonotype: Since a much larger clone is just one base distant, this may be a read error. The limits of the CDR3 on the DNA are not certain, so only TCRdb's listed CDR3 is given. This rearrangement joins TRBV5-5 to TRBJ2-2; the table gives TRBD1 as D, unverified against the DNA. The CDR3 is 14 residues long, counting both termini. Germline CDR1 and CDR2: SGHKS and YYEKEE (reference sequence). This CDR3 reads CASSFGTGNGELLF.

The CDR3 loop is CASSPNGGDTQYF. In DNA, the CDR3 is TGTGCCAGCAGCCCAAACGGCGGTGATACGCAGTATTTT. This chain connects TRBV11-1 to TRBJ2-3; D is undetermined. The CDR3 sequence is 13 residues long. Trimming left V 5 bases short and J 6 bases short, with 12 bases between. CDR1 and CDR2 from the germline V gene are SGHAT and FQDESV (reference sequence).

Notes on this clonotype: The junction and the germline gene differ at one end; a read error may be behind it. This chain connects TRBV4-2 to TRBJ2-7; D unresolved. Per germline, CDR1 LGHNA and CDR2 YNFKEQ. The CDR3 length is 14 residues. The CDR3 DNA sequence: TGTGCCAGCAGCCAAGATCTGGGCAGCTACGAGCTGTACTTC. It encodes CASSQDLGSYELYF.

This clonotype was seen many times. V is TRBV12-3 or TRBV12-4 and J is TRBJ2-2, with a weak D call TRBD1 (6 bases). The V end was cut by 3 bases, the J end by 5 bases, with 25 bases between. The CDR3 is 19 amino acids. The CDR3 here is CASSFWLSAKKQGTGELFF. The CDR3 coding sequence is TGTGCCAGCAGTTTTTGGCTTTCTGCTAAGAAGCAGGGGACCGGGGAGCTGTTTTTT.

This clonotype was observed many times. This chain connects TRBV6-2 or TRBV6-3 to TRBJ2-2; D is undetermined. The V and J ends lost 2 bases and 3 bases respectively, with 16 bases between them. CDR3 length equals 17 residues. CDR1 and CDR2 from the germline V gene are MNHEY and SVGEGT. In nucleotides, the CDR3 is TGTGCCAGCAGTTACCGGTCGGGTGGGCCGGACACCGGGGAGCTGTTTTTT. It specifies CASSYRSGGPDTGELFF.

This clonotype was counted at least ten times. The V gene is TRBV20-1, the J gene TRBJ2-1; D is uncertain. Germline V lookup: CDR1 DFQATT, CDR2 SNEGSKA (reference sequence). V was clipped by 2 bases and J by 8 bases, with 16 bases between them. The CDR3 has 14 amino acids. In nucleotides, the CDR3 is TGCAGTGCTAGACTCGAGTTGACGCTCCATGAGCAGTTCTTC. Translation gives CSARLELTLHEQFF.

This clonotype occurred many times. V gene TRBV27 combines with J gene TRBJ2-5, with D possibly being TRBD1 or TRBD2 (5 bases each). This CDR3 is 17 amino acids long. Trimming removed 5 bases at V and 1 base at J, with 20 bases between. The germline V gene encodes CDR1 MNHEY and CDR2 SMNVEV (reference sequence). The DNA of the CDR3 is TGTGCCAGCAGTCCACCAGTCCCGGGACGGGTCCAAGAGACCCAGTACTTC. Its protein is CASSPPVPGRVQETQYF.

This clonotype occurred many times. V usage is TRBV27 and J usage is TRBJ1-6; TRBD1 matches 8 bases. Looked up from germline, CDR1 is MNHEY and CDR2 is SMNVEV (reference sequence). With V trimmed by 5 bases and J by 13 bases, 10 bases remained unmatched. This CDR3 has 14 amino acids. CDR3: CASSRQGYAVPLHF. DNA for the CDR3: TGTGCCAGCAGTAGACAGGGGTACGCCGTTCCCCTCCACTTT.

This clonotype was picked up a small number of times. CDR3 DNA sequence: TGCAGTGCTATTTATCCGGGAAGCGGGGGAGCCGAGCAGTACTTC. Its translation is CSAIYPGSGGAEQYF. V usage is TRBV20-1 and J usage is TRBJ2-7; 8 bases are shared with TRBD2. Germline trimming cut 4 bases from V and 6 bases from J; bases unmatched to any gene: 14. CDR1 and CDR2 (germline): DFQATT, SNEGSKA (reference sequence). This CDR3 has 15 amino acids.

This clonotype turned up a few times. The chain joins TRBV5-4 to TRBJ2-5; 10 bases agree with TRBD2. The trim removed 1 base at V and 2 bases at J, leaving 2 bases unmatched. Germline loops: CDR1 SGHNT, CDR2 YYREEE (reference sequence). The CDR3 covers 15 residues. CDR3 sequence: CASSLKLAGQETQYF. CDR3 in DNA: TGTGCCAGCAGCTTGAAACTAGCGGGACAAGAGACCCAGTACTTC.

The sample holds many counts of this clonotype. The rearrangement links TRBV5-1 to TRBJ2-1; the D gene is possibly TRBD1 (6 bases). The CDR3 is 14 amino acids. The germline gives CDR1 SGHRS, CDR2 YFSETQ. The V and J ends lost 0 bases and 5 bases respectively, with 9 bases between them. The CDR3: CASSLATGNNEQFF. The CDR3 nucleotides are TGCGCCAGCAGCTTGGCCACAGGGAACAATGAGCAGTTCTTC.

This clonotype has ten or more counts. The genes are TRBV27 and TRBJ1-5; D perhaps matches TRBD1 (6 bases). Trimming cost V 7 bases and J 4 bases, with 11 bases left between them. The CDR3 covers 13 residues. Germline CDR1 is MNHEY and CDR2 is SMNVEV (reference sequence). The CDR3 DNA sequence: TGTGCCAGCACCGGGACACAGAATCAGCCCCAGCATTTT. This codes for CASTGTQNQPQHF.

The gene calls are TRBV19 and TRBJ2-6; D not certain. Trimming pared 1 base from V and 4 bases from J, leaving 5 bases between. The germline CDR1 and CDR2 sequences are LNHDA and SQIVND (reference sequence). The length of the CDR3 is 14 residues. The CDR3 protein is CASSIGTGANVLTF. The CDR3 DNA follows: TGTGCCAGTAGTATAGGGACCGGGGCCAACGTCCTGACTTTC.

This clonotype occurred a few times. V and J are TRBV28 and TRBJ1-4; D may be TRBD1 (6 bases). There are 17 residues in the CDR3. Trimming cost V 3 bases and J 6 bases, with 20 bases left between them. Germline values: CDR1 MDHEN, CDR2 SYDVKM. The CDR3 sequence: CASSFSTGQGPHEKLFF. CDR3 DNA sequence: TGTGCCAGCAGTTTTTCGACAGGCCAAGGCCCTCATGAAAAACTGTTTTTT.

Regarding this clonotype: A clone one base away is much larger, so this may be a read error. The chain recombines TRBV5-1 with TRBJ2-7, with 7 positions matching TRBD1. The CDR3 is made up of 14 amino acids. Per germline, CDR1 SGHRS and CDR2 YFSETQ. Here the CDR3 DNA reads TGCGCCAGCAGCGTGACGGGACAGTCCTCCGAGCAGTACTTC. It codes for CASSVTGQSSEQYF.

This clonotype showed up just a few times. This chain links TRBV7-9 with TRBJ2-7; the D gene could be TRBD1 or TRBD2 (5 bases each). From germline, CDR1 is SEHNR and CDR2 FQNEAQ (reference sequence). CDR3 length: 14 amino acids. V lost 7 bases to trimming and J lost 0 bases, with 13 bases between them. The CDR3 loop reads CASNRDVSSYEQYF. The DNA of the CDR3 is TGTGCCAGCAACCGGGACGTAAGCTCCTACGAGCAGTACTTC.

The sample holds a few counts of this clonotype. The CDR3 bases are TGTGCCAGCAGTCCTGGACAGGGGGAATACGAGCAGTACTTC. Its protein product is CASSPGQGEYEQYF. The chain has TRBV5-5 and TRBJ2-7, with TRBD1 matching over 10 bases. This CDR3 has 14 amino acids. Germline CDR1 is SGHKS and CDR2 is YYEKEE (reference sequence). Trimming removed 5 bases from V and 4 bases from J; junction bases left unmatched: 6.

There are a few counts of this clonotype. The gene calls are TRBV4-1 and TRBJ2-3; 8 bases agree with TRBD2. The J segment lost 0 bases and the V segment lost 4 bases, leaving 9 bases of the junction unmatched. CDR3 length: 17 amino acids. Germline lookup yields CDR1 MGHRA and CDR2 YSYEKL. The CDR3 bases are TGCGCCAGCAGCCGTAGGGTGGTAGCGGGAAGCACAGATACGCAGTATTTT. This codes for CASSRRVVAGSTDTQYF.

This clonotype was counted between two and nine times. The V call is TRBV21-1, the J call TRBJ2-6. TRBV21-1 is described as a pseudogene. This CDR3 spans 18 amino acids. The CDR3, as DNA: TGTGCCAGCAGCGGAGGAGGTGGCACCAGCTCTGGGGCCAACGTCCTGACTTTC. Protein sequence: CASSGGGGTSSGANVLTF.

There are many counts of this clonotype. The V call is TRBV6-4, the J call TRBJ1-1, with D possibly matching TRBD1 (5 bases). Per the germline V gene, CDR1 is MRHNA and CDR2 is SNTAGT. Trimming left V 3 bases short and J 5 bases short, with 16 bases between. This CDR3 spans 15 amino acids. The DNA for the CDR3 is TGTGCCAGCAGTGAGGGTTTGGGGGAGCGGACTGAAGCTTTCTTT. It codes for CASSEGLGERTEAFF.